The T cell receptor (beta chain) under discussion was sequenced for a study of T cells after yellow fever vaccination. Study-level findings and limits: Subsequent booster samples again held most clones from primary vaccination (nearly 98% CD4, nearly 90% CD8).

CDR1 and CDR2 from the germline V gene are LGHNA and YSLEER. CDR3 size: 14 residues. Deletions cut 5 bases from V and 6 bases from J, with 13 bases between. Concerning this clonotype itself: What it binds is unknown.

MiXCR, run by TCRdb on the 5' RACE reads, gives a single entry per CDR3 protein. The sample includes 450,000 to 600,000 distinct CDR3 sequences, approximately 15% of them seen just once. This receptor was obtained from a man aged 25-45 years who received the YFV17D yellow fever vaccine. The sequences come from PBMCs, collected on the day of the yellow fever booster vaccination. The rearrangement links TRBV4-3 to TRBJ2-2; D not resolved. The chain's CDR3 is CASSYHSGSGELFF. In DNA form, the CDR3 reads TGCGCCAGCAGCTACCACTCAGGATCCGGGGAGCTGTTTTTT.